Detailed here is one TCR beta chain. The antigen is not known. Germline and junction disagree at one end, which may indicate a read error. The sample originates from a study of blood T cells in healthy people across ages. Across the whole study: Using template switching, researchers captured about one barcoded beta molecule for each two T cells.

Per the germline V gene, CDR1 is SGHTA and CDR2 is FQGNSA. This CDR3 is 15 amino acids long. Points from the study as a whole: More naive CD4+ cells and higher diversity were found in long-lived than in aged donors.

The sample providers were healthy Caucasian people from Russia, aged about 6 to 90. Sample-barcoded 5' priming and a J-beta primer mix drove a second PCR of roughly 7 to 11 cycles. In TCRdb, the 5' RACE reads were re-called with MiXCR into one record per CDR3 protein. Of approximately 1,700,000 distinct CDR3 sequences detected, around 42% appear once; the ten largest clones hold about 23%. The J gene is TRBJ2-6, the V gene TRBV7-2; 7 bases are a match to TRBD1. The TCR originated in a human donor in good health. The sequencing input was blood. The chain's CDR3 is CASSRQGSKIDVPTF. The CDR3 DNA reads TGTGCCAGCAGCCGACAGGGCTCTAAAATCGACGTCCCGACTTTC.